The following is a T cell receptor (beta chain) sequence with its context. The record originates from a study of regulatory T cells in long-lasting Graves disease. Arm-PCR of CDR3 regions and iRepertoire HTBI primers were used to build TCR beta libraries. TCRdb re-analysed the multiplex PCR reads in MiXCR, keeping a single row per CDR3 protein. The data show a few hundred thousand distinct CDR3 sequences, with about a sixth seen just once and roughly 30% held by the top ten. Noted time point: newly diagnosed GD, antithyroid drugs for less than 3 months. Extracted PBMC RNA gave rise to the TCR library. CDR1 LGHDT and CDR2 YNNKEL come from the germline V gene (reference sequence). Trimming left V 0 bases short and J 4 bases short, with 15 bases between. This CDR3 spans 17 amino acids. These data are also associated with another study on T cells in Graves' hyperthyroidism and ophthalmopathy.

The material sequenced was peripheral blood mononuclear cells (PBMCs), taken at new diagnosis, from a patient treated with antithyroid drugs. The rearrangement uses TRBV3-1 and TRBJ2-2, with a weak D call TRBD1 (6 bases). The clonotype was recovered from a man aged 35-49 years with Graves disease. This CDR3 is CASSQDRRYRVTGELFF. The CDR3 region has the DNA TGTGCCAGCAGCCAAGATCGTAGGTACAGGGTCACCGGGGAGCTGTTTTTT.